This TCR beta chain comes out of a study of control samples from healthy donors and cancer patients. Trimming stripped 4 bases from V and 8 bases from J, with 12 bases between. Germline assignment: CDR1 SGDLS and CDR2 YYNGEE. This CDR3 has 13 residues. Using immunoSEQ multiplex PCR, the repertoire was profiled, and TCRdb retains in-frame clones only, with some absent. This sample has about 15,000 clones, with over 70% found just once. The TCR originated in a woman aged 70-85 years with colorectal cancer. This rearrangement joins TRBV9 to TRBJ1-4; D unclear. Sequenced input: PBMCs. The DNA for the CDR3 is TGTGCCAGCAGCCCCAAGGTCGGGGAAAAACTGTTTTTT. Translated: CASSPKVGEKLFF. The full variable domain, with the rest looked up from reference TRBV9 and TRBJ1-4, is DSGVTQTPKHLITATGQRVTLRCSPRSGDLSVYWYQQSLDQGLQFLIQYYNGEERAKGNILERFSAQQFPDLHSELNLSSLELGDSALYFCASSPKVGEKLFFGSGTQLSVL.